The 4 T cell receptor beta chains presented below share a single source sample, sequenced in a study of T-cell reconstitution after alpha-beta-depleted transplantation in children. For TCRbeta, the library was prepared with unique molecular identifiers. TCRdb analysed the PCR reads with MiXCR anew, one entry per CDR3 protein. The sample consists of roughly 590,000 distinct CDR3 sequences, approximately 16% of them appearing once. The sample was PBMCs from the stem cell graft donor, taken from the stem cell graft. These receptors were obtained from a human donor who donated a stem cell graft to a child with acute myeloid leukemia.

The genes are TRBV6-5 and TRBJ2-7, with D perhaps TRBD1 (5 bases). Germline values: CDR1 MNHEY, CDR2 SVGAGI. The length of the CDR3 is 14 residues. Trimming pared 4 bases from V and 2 bases from J, leaving 12 bases between. In DNA, the CDR3 is TGTGCCAGCAGTTCCCGCGTAGGGGCCTACGAGCAGTACTTC. This encodes CASSSRVGAYEQYF.

The chain joins TRBV11-2 to TRBJ2-1, with D perhaps matching TRBD1 or TRBD2 (5 bases each). CDR1 is SGHAT and CDR2 is FQNNGV in the germline V gene. The CDR3 runs 11 residues. V lost 0 bases and J lost 15, with 9 bases in between. CDR3 in DNA: TGTGCCAGCAGCTTAGATCGGGACCCGTTCTTC. Translation gives CASSLDRDPFF.

The chain links TRBV27 to TRBJ1-1; TRBD1 might be the D (6 bases). Deletions cut 3 bases from V and 4 bases from J, with 12 bases between. Germline V gene sequence: CDR1 MNHEY, CDR2 SMNVEV (reference sequence). The CDR3 extends over 14 amino acids. CDR3 sequence reads: CASSFGGGATEAFF. The DNA for the CDR3 is TGTGCCAGCAGTTTTGGGGGGGGGGCCACTGAAGCTTTCTTT.

The V call is TRBV25-1, the J call TRBJ2-5, with D unresolved. Trimming took off 6 bases at V and 5 bases at J, with 7 bases between the two ends. The CDR3 has 11 amino acids. Germline CDR1 reads MGHDK; CDR2 reads SYGVNS. This CDR3 is CASSVSETQYF. Here the CDR3 DNA reads TGTGCCAGCAGCGTCTCGGAGACCCAGTACTTC.